The 17 T cell receptor beta chains reported below all come from one sample, sequenced in a study of Ad26.COV2.S vaccination and SARS-CoV-2 variants. The method was immunoSEQ multiplex PCR; TCRdb's version includes in-frame clones alone and lacks a portion of them. Among about 680,000 clones listed, roughly 90% were seen once. Treatment defined: 15 to 20 received Ad26.COV2.S at low or high dose, single or two shots; roughly five received placebo; per-sample allocation not given. The investigators took samples on day 63 after the first vaccine or placebo injection. The input for sequencing was peripheral blood, taken in a trial of Ad26.COV2.S vaccine versus placebo. These TCRs come from a person aged 18-65 years who received the Ad26.COV2.S COVID-19 vaccine or a placebo.

The gene calls are TRBV6-5 and TRBJ2-7, with 8 bases aligning to TRBD1. The CDR3 loop spans 14 amino acids. J lost 1 base, V lost 4 bases, and 3 bases had no gene match. The germline V gene has CDR1 MNHEY and CDR2 SVGAGI. The CDR3 region has the DNA TGTGCCAGCAGTTGGACAGGGCCGTCCTACGAGCAGTACTTC. This gives the protein CASSWTGPSYEQYF.

The V gene is TRBV7-9, the J gene TRBJ1-4; no clear D gene. The CDR3 consists of 11 residues. The germline gives CDR1 SEHNR, CDR2 FQNEAQ (reference sequence). V lost 5 bases to trimming and J lost 14 bases, with 12 bases between them. The CDR3 spells CASSPASRLFF. CDR3 bases: TGTGCCAGCAGCCCGGCGTCGAGGCTGTTTTTT.

This clone was seen just once. Other DNA sequences of this sample code for an identical CDR3. The V and J genes are TRBV13 and TRBJ2-7, with TRBD2 as a possible D gene (6 bases). This CDR3 is 13 amino acids long. The V end was cut by 2 bases, the J end by 3 bases, with 8 bases between. CDR1 is PRHDT, CDR2 FYEKMQ, per germline (reference sequence). The chain's CDR3 is CASSLRGGYEQYF. Here the CDR3 DNA reads TGTGCCAGCAGCTTACGGGGAGGCTACGAGCAGTACTTC.

J is TRBJ2-2 and V is TRBV5-6, with 8 bases lining up with TRBD2. The ends lost 3 bases at V and 5 bases at J; junction bases unmatched: 9. The CDR3 has 16 residues. The germline V gene encodes CDR1 SGHDT and CDR2 YYEEEE. The CDR3 DNA sequence: TGTGCCAGCAGCTCCATCTCGGGGGGGCGGACCGGGGAGCTGTTTTTT. This codes for CASSSISGGRTGELFF.

The chain uses TRBV18 and TRBJ1-2, with D maybe TRBD1 (6 bases). Germline values: CDR1 KGHSH, CDR2 LQKENI. V lost 2 bases, J lost 8 bases, and 18 bases lay in between. This CDR3 is 15 amino acids long. CDR3 in amino acids: CASSPIRQDPWGYTF. CDR3 sequence (DNA): TGTGCCAGCTCACCAATTAGACAGGACCCCTGGGGCTACACCTTC.

The rearrangement joins TRBV18 to TRBJ2-7; possibly TRBD1 for D (5 bases). The ends were cut back, 2 bases at V and 2 bases at J, with 13 bases in the middle. CDR1 is KGHSH and CDR2 is LQKENI in the germline V gene. This CDR3 spans 15 amino acids. CDR3 in DNA: TGTGCCAGCTCACCAGCAGGGCGCGCCACCTACGAGCAGTACTTC. This sequence encodes CASSPAGRATYEQYF. The full variable domain, with the rest looked up from reference TRBV18 and TRBJ2-7, is NAGVMQNPRHLVRRRGQEARLRCSPMKGHSHVYWYRQLPEEGLKFMVYLQKENIIDESGMPKERFSAEFPKEGPSILRIQQVVRGDSAAYFCASSPAGRATYEQYFGPGTRLTVT.

This chain joins TRBV5-1 and TRBJ2-3; no clear D. Trimming cost V 4 bases and J 2 bases, with 20 bases left between them. Germline-derived CDR1 and CDR2 are SGHRS and YFSETQ. The CDR3 runs 17 residues. CDR3 region: CASSTGTPIKSTDTQYF. In DNA, the CDR3 is TGCGCCAGCAGCACGGGTACACCCATAAAATCCACAGATACGCAGTATTTT. Using reference TRBV5-1 and TRBJ2-3 for the parts outside the CDR3, the full variable domain is KAGVTQTPRYLIKTRGQQVTLSCSPISGHRSVSWYQQTPGQGLQFLFEYFSETQRNKGNFPGRFSGRQFSNSRSEMNVSTLELGDSALYLCASSTGTPIKSTDTQYFGPGTRLTVL.

The table lists this clone with a count of one. This chain connects TRBV7-2 to TRBJ2-7; D is perhaps TRBD2 (6 bases). Germline V gene sequence: CDR1 SGHTA, CDR2 FQGNSA. V was cut by 1 base and J by 0 bases, with 13 bases left in between. The CDR3 runs to 16 residues. CDR3 protein: CASSLGSSASSYEQYF. CDR3 in DNA: TGTGCCAGCAGCTTAGGTTCTAGCGCCAGCTCCTACGAGCAGTACTTC.

The V call is TRBV3-1 (or the pseudogene TRBV3-2), the J call TRBJ1-1; unclear D gene. The CDR3 length is 17 residues. The germline V and J ends were trimmed by 4 bases and 1 base, with 19 bases remaining between them. Germline V gives CDR1 LGHDT, CDR2 YNNKEL (reference sequence). The CDR3 nucleotides are TGTGCCAGCAGCCGCATTCGGGGTGGGGTAAGGAACACTGAAGCTTTCTTT. This sequence encodes CASSRIRGGVRNTEAFF.

The chain couples TRBV7-9 to TRBJ1-2; D is undetermined. The CDR3 totals 13 residues. V was trimmed by 5 bases and J by 5 bases, leaving 12 bases between them. Germline CDR1 and CDR2: SEHNR and FQNEAQ (reference sequence). The CDR3 loop is CASSPGSPYGYTF. In DNA form, the CDR3 reads TGTGCCAGCAGCCCCGGGTCCCCTTATGGCTACACCTTC. Together with reference TRBV7-9 and TRBJ1-2, the CDR3 gives the full variable domain: DTGVSQNPRHKITKRGQNVTFRCDPISEHNRLYWYRQTLGQGPEFLTYFQNEAQLEKSRLLSDRFSAERPKGSFSTLEIQRTEQGDSAMYLCASSPGSPYGYTFGSGTRLTVV.

The chain has TRBV12-3 or TRBV12-4 and TRBJ1-2; D not resolved. The CDR3 spans 13 residues. Trimming pared 3 bases from V and 4 bases from J, leaving 9 bases between. The CDR3 region has the DNA TGTGCCAGCAGTTTCAGCCAGCTCTATGGCTACACCTTC. It specifies CASSFSQLYGYTF.

This sequence joins TRBV11-2 and TRBJ2-3, with D possibly TRBD2 on 5 matching bases. The ends were cut back, 6 bases at V and 1 base at J, with 14 bases in the middle. Germline CDR1 is SGHAT and CDR2 is FQNNGV. The CDR3 length is 15 residues. The CDR3 protein is CASRSWESGTDTQYF. The CDR3 DNA follows: TGTGCCAGCAGGTCTTGGGAGTCGGGCACAGATACGCAGTATTTT. Supplemented by reference TRBV11-2 and TRBJ2-3, the full variable domain reads EAGVAQSPRYKIIEKRQSVAFWCNPISGHATLYWYQQILGQGPKLLIQFQNNGVVDDSQLPKDRFSAERLKGVDSTLKIQPAKLEDSAVYLCASRSWESGTDTQYFGPGTRLTVL.

V usage is TRBV2 and J usage is TRBJ2-1; possibly TRBD1 for D (7 bases). The CDR3 sequence is 15 residues long. V was cut by 2 bases and J by 6 bases, with 14 bases left in between. Germline V gives CDR1 SNHLY, CDR2 FYNNEI. The CDR3 coding sequence is TGTGCCAGCAGTGAAATCAGGGGGGAGGTCAATGAGCAGTTCTTC. Protein: CASSEIRGEVNEQFF.

The chain uses TRBV30 and TRBJ1-3; 7 bases fit TRBD1. This CDR3 spans 16 amino acids. Germline values: CDR1 GTSNPN, CDR2 SVGIG (reference sequence). V lost 0 bases, J lost 2 bases, and 7 bases stayed unmatched. The CDR3 here is CAWSVQGVWAGNTIYF. The CDR3 DNA follows: TGTGCCTGGAGTGTCCAGGGGGTCTGGGCTGGAAACACCATATATTTT.

In its sample, this clone was seen once. The genes are TRBV7-2 and TRBJ2-7, with D possibly matching TRBD2 (5 bases). The CDR3 contains 13 residues. Germline CDR1 is SGHTA and CDR2 is FQGNSA. Trimming pared 2 bases from V and 5 bases from J, leaving 10 bases between. The CDR3 DNA reads TGTGCCAGCAGCTTAAGACTATATCACGAGCAGTACTTC. Translated, it gives CASSLRLYHEQYF.

This clone showed up just once. The chain carries TRBV2 and TRBJ1-5; TRBD1 agrees at 10 bases. Germline V gene sequence: CDR1 SNHLY, CDR2 FYNNEI. The ends lost 6 bases at V and 7 bases at J; junction bases unmatched: 9. The CDR3 contains 15 residues. The CDR3 loop is CASRGDRGYWQPQHF. DNA of the CDR3: TGTGCCAGCAGGGGGGACAGGGGTTATTGGCAGCCCCAGCATTTT.

J is TRBJ2-7 and V is TRBV6-5, with D uncertain. The V gene lost 8 bases and the J gene lost 3 bases, with 20 bases spanning the gap. The CDR3 is 15 amino acids. CDR1 MNHEY and CDR2 SVGAGI come from the germline V gene. CDR3 protein: CASPFRVGKGYEQYF. The CDR3 DNA reads TGTGCCAGCCCCTTCCGGGTGGGAAAGGGCTACGAGCAGTACTTC.